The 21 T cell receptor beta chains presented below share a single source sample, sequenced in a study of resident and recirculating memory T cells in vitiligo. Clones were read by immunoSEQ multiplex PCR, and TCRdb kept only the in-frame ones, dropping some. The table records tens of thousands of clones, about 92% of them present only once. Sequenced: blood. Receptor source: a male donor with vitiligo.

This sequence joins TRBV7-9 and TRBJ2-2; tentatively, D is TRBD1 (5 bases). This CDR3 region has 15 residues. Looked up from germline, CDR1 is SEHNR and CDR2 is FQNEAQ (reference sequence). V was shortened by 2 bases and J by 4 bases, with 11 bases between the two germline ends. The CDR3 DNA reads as TGTGCCAGCAGCTTAAGCAGGGCTGGCACCGGGGAGCTGTTTTTT. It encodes CASSLSRAGTGELFF.

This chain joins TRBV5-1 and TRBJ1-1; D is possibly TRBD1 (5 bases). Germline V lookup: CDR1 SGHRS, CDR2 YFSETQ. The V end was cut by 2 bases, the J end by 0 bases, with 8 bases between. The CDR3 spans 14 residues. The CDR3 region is CASSLQDLNTEAFF. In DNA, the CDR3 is TGCGCCAGCAGCTTACAGGACCTGAACACTGAAGCTTTCTTT. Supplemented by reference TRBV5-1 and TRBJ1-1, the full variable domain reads KAGVTQTPRYLIKTRGQQVTLSCSPISGHRSVSWYQQTPGQGLQFLFEYFSETQRNKGNFPGRFSGRQFSNSRSEMNVSTLELGDSALYLCASSLQDLNTEAFFGQGTRLTVV.

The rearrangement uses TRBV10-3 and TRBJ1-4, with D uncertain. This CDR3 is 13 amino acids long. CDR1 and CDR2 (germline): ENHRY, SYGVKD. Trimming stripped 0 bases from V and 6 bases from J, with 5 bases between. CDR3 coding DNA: TGTGCCATCAGTGAGTCGAGGGATGAAAAACTGTTTTTT. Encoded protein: CAISESRDEKLFF.

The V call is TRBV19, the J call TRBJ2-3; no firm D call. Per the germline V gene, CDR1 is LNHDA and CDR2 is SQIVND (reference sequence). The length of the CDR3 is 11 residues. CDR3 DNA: TGTACATCCTTTGATGGAGATACGCAGTATTTT. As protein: CTSFDGDTQYF.

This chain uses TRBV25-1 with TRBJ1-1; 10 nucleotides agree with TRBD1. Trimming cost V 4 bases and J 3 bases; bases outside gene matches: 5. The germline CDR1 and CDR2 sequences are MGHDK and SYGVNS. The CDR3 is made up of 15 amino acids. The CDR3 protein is CASSGTGGMDTEAFF. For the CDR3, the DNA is TGTGCCAGCAGTGGGACAGGGGGGATGGACACTGAAGCTTTCTTT.

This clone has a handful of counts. The CDR3 coding sequence is TGTGCCAGTAGTATAGCAGTGGGCAATCAGCCCCAGCATTTT. Protein: CASSIAVGNQPQHF. This rearrangement joins TRBV19 to TRBJ1-5; unclear D gene. CDR1 is LNHDA and CDR2 is SQIVND in the germline V gene (reference sequence). V was pared by 1 base and J by 2 bases, with 6 bases between. The CDR3 sequence is 14 residues long.

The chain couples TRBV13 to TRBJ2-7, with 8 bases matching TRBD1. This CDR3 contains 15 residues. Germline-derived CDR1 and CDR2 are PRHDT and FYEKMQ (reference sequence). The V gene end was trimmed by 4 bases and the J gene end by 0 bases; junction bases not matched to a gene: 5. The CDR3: CASSSGGRSSYEQYF. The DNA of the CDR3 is TGTGCCAGCAGCTCAGGGGGCCGTAGCTCCTACGAGCAGTACTTC.

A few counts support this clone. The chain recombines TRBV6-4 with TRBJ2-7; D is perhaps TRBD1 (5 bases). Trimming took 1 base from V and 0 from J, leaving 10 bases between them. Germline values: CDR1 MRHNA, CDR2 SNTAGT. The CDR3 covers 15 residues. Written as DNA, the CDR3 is TGTGCCAGCAGTGACTTCAGGGTCAACTCCTACGAGCAGTACTTC. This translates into CASSDFRVNSYEQYF.

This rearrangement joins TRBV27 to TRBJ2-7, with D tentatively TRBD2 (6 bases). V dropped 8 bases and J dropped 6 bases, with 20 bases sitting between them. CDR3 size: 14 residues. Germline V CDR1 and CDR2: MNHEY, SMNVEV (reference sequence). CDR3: CASYALGGFGEQYF. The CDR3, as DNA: TGTGCCAGCTACGCCTTGGGAGGTTTCGGCGAGCAGTACTTC.

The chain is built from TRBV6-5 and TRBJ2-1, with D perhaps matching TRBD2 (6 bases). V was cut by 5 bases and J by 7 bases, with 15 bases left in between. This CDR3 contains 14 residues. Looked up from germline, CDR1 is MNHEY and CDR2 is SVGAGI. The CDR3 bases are TGTGCCAGCAGTCCCGGCGGGGATTTGAATGAGCAGTTCTTC. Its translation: CASSPGGDLNEQFF.

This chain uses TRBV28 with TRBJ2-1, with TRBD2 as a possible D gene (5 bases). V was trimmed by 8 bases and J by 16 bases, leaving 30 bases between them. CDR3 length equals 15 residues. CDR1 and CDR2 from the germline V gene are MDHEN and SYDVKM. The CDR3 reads CASGIRQLALARDFF. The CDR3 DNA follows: TGTGCCAGCGGGATTCGGCAGCTAGCCCTCGCACGGGATTTCTTC. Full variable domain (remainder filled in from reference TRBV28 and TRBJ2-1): DVKVTQSSRYLVKRTGEKVFLECVQDMDHENMFWYRQDPGLGLRLIYFSYDVKMKEKGDIPEGYSVSREKKERFSLILESASTNQTSMYLCASGIRQLALARDFFGPGTRLTVL.

In nucleotides, the CDR3 is TGTGCCAGCAGCAACCCAGGGTCGTACGAGCAGTACTTC. This encodes CASSNPGSYEQYF. The chain employs TRBV6-5 and TRBJ2-7; maybe TRBD1 (5 bases). CDR3 length equals 13 residues. Germline CDR1 is MNHEY and CDR2 is SVGAGI. V dropped 6 bases and J dropped 4 bases, with 13 bases sitting between them.

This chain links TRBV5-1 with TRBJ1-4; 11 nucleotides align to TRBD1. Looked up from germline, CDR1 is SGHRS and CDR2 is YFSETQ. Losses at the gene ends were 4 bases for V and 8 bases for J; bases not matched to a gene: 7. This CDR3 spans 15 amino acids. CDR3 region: CASSGTGGMEEKLFF. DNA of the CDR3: TGCGCCAGCAGCGGGACAGGGGGGATGGAGGAAAAACTGTTTTTT.

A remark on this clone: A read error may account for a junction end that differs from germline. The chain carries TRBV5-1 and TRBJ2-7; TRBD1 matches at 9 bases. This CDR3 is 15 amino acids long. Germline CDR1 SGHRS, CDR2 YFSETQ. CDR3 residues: CASTLIGTGSHEQYF. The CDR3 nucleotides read TGCGCCAGCACCTTGATAGGGACAGGGAGCCACGAGCAGTACTTC.

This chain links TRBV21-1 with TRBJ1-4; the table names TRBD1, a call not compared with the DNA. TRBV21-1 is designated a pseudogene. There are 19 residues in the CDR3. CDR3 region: CASSKAPGQGEFGNEKLFF. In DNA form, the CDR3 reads TGTGCCAGCAGCAAAGCTCCGGGACAGGGGGAGTTTGGTAATGAAAAACTGTTTTTT.

This CDR3 is CASSDTGEQYF. DNA for the CDR3: TGTGCCAGCAGTGACACCGGCGAGCAGTACTTC. The chain couples TRBV6-1 to TRBJ2-7; D remains unclear. Germline V lookup: CDR1 MNHNS, CDR2 SASEGT. V dropped 3 bases and J dropped 6 bases, with 6 bases sitting between them. CDR3 length: 11 amino acids.

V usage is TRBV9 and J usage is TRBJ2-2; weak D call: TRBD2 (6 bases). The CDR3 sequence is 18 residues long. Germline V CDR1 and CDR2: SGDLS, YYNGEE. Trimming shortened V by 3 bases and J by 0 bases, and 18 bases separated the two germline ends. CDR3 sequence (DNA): TGTGCCAGCAGCGCGGAAGGGACTGCCAGCCCGAACACCGGGGAGCTGTTTTTT. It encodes CASSAEGTASPNTGELFF.

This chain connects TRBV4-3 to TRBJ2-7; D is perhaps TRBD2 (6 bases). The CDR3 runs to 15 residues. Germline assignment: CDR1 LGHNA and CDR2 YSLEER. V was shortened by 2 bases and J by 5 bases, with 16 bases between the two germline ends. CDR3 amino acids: CASSQFSSGGNEQYF. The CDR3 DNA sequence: TGCGCCAGCAGCCAATTTAGTAGCGGTGGCAACGAGCAGTACTTC.

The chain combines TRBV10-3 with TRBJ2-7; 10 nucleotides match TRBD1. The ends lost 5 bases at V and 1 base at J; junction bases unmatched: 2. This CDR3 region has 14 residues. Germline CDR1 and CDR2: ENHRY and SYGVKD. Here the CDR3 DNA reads TGTGCCATCAGTTGGGGACAGGGGTCCTACGAGCAGTACTTC. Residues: CAISWGQGSYEQYF.

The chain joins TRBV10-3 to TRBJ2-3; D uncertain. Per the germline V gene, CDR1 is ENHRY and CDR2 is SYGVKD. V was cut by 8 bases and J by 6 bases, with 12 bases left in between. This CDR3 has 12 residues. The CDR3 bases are TGTGCCATCTCCCCCCAAGCGGATACGCAGTATTTT. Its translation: CAISPQADTQYF.

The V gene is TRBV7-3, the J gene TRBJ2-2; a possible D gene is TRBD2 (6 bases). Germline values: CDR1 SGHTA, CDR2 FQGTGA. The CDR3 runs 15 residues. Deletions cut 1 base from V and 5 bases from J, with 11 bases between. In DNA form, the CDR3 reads TGTGCCAGCAGCTTAAACGGGAGAGAAACCGGGGAGCTGTTTTTT. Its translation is CASSLNGRETGELFF.